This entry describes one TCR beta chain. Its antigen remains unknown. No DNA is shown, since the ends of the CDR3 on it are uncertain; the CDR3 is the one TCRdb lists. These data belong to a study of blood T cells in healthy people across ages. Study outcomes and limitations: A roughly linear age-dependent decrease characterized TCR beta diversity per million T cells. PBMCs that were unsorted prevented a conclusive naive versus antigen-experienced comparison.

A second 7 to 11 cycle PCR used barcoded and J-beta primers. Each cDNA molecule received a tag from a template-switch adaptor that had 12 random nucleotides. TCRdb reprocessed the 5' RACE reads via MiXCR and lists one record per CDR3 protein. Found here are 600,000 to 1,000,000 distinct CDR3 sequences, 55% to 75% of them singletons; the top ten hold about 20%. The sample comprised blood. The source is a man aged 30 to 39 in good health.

The CDR3 reads CASSQFFGDEQYF. The gene calls are TRBV3-1 and TRBJ2-7. The CDR3 is 13 amino acids long, termini counted. CDR1 and CDR2 (germline): LGHDT, YNNKEL (reference sequence).